Listed below are T cell receptor beta chains from one sample, sequenced in a study of blood T cell repertoires in COVID-19. The table came from immunoSEQ multiplex PCR; TCRdb's copy has only in-frame clones and leaves some out. The profile shows about 120,000 clones, 78% of them singletons. The material sequenced was peripheral blood. The origin of the receptors is a man between 65 and 85 years old with acute or convalescent COVID-19. Each CDR3 is given with its conserved first and last residue. A D gene is named only where the DNA matches it firmly. Some rows mark clone size as missing; the rest say once, few, many or name a class of expanded clone.

abundance | j_gene | v_gene | d_gene | CDR3nt | CDR3aa
. | TRBJ2-1 | TRBV5-5 | TRBD2 | TGTGCCAGCAGCTTTGGACTAGCGGGGGGTCTGAACTACAATGAGCAGTTCTTC | CASSFGLAGGLNYNEQFF
. | TRBJ2-7 | TRBV6-4 | TRBD1 | TGTGCCAGCAGCCGGGACAGCGATGGGCGGGAGCAGTACTTC | CASSRDSDGREQYF
. | TRBJ1-5 | TRBV12-3/TRBV12-4 | . | TGTGCCAGCAGTTTTGGGGGGGGCGCCCAGCATTTT | CASSFGGGAQHF
. | TRBJ1-1 | TRBV20-1 | . | TGCAGTTCCTCGGGGGTTAGAGCTTTCTTT | CSSSGVRAFF
once | TRBJ2-7 | TRBV18 | TRBD2 | TGTGCCAGCTCAGTTCAAAGGGGAGGGCTCGAGCAGTACTTC | CASSVQRGGLEQYF
few | TRBJ2-7 | TRBV6-5 | TRBD2 | TGTGCCAGCAGTTACTCCGAGCGGGGGCCCTACTACGAGCAGTACTTC | CASSYSERGPYYEQYF
once | TRBJ1-2 | TRBV7-2 | TRBD1 | TGTGCCAGCAGCGCCCGGGACAGAAACTATGGCTACACCTTC | CASSARDRNYGYTF
. | TRBJ1-6 | TRBV6-2/TRBV6-3 | . | TGTGCCAGCAGTTACTCGTCACAGTCCGGTTCACCCCTCCACTTT | CASSYSSQSGSPLHF
. | TRBJ1-2 | TRBV7-2 | . | TGTGCCAGCAGCCGTGACAATTTCTATGGCTACACCTTC | CASSRDNFYGYTF
. | TRBJ1-3 | TRBV5-1 | . | TGCGCCAGCAGCTCCTCCGACAGCCGCTCTGGAAACACCATATATTTT | CASSSSDSRSGNTIYF
. | TRBJ1-1 | TRBV4-3 | . | TGCGCCAGCAGCCAAGATCGGGCAGTAGCGTACACTGAAGCTTTCTTT | CASSQDRAVAYTEAFF
few | TRBJ1-2 | TRBV20-1 | . | TGCAGTGCTAGTGGATGGGGGCGGAACTATGGCTACACCTTC | CSASGWGRNYGYTF
. | TRBJ2-1 | TRBV6-1 | TRBD2 | TGTGCCAGCAGTGAAGCGCTTCGGGGGGGCTACTACAATGAGCAGTTCTTC | CASSEALRGGYYNEQFF
once | TRBJ1-1 | TRBV7-2 | TRBD1 | TGTGCCAGCAGCCCCCGAACGAGGACAGGGCCTGAAGCTTTCTTT | CASSPRTRTGPEAFF
. | TRBJ1-5 | TRBV7-2 | TRBD1 | TGTGCCAGCAGTTTAACAGGGGGTAGTCAGCCCCAGCATTTT | CASSLTGGSQPQHF
. | TRBJ1-2 | TRBV5-5 | TRBD1 | TGTGCCAGCGCTCAGGGTCCAACAGGCATACAGGGGTATGGCTACACCTTC | CASAQGPTGIQGYGYTF
. | TRBJ1-5 | TRBV7-8 | . | TGTGCCAGCAGCCTAAATAGGGCGGGGAATCAGCCCCAGCATTTT | CASSLNRAGNQPQHF
. | TRBJ1-1 | TRBV21-1 | . | TGTGCCAGCAGCAAGCGACAGTCGAACACTGAAGCTTTCTTT | CASSKRQSNTEAFF
. | TRBJ2-5 | TRBV6-5 | . | TGTGCCAGCACCTCTAGAGGGTTGGATCAAGAGACCCAGTACTTC | CASTSRGLDQETQYF
. | TRBJ2-3 | TRBV20-1 | TRBD2 | TGCAGTGCTAGTAAGCGGGGCTATCAAGATACGCAGTATTTT | CSASKRGYQDTQYF
. | TRBJ2-1 | TRBV9 | . | TGTGCCAGCAGCGTAGTCCCAGGGGACAATGAGCAGTTCTTC | CASSVVPGDNEQFF
. | TRBJ2-3 | TRBV20-1 | TRBD2 | TGCAGTGCTAGTGGGCTAGCGGGGGGGTATTCTAGCACAGATACGCAGTATTTT | CSASGLAGGYSSTDTQYF
. | TRBJ1-1 | TRBV19 | TRBD1 | TGTGCCACTCACCCTACAGGGGGCGCGTACACTGAAGCTTTCTTT | CATHPTGGAYTEAFF
. | TRBJ2-1 | TRBV7-2 | TRBD2 | TGTGCCAGCAGCTTAAGGGCGGGGGGATTGGGCCCTCGTGGCAATGAGCAGTTCTTC | CASSLRAGGLGPRGNEQFF
few | TRBJ1-6 | TRBV4-3 | TRBD1 | TGCGCCAGCAGCCAAGCATTCACAGGGGTTATAATCTCACCCCTCCACTTT | CASSQAFTGVIISPLHF
. | TRBJ2-7 | TRBV5-6 | TRBD1 | TGTGCCAGCAGAGGGGACAGGGCGAGCTCCTACGAGCAGTACTTC | CASRGDRASSYEQYF
. | TRBJ2-6 | TRBV4-3 | . | TGCGCCAGCAGCCAAGAAATTGCGAGGGCCAACGTCCTGACTTTC | CASSQEIARANVLTF
. | TRBJ2-5 | TRBV5-1 | . | TGCGCCAGCAGTCGAAGAATGAGGAAAGAGACCCAGTACTTC | CASSRRMRKETQYF
. | TRBJ2-3 | TRBV5-1 | TRBD2 | TGCGCCAGCAGCGCGGGACTAGCGGGGAGCACAGATACGCAGTATTTT | CASSAGLAGSTDTQYF
few | TRBJ1-6 | TRBV6-5 | TRBD1 | TGTGCCAGCAGACCTCCGGGACAGGAGAATTCACCCCTCCACTTT | CASRPPGQENSPLHF
. | TRBJ1-3 | TRBV6-5 | . | TGTGCCAGCAGTTACCAGTCGAGGGCCTCTGGAAACACCATATATTTT | CASSYQSRASGNTIYF
. | TRBJ1-5 | TRBV21-1 | . | TGTGCCAGCACCGTGCCAGGGAGCAATCAGCCCCAGCATTTT | CASTVPGSNQPQHF
once | TRBJ2-5 | TRBV9 | . | TGTGCCAGCAGCCCTCCCAGGAGGGGGGGAAGCCAAGAGACCCAGTACTTC | CASSPPRRGGSQETQYF
. | TRBJ1-1 | TRBV5-1 | . | TGCGCCAGCAGCTATGGGTACGACTCCGAAGCTTTCTTT | CASSYGYDSEAFF
. | TRBJ1-5 | TRBV6-2/TRBV6-3 | . | TGTGCCAGCAGCCGAGGAGTTTTGGGAGGTCAGCCCCAGCATTTT | CASSRGVLGGQPQHF
. | TRBJ2-5 | TRBV19 | . | TGTGCCAGTACAGACAGTCAAGAGACCCAGTACTTC | CASTDSQETQYF
. | TRBJ1-5 | TRBV2 | . | TGTGCCAGCAGTGAGGGGACAAGGGGAAATCAGCCCCAGCATTTT | CASSEGTRGNQPQHF
once | TRBJ2-2 | TRBV6-5 | . | TGTGCCAGCAGGCGGGGCCCCGGGGAGCTGTTTTTT | CASRRGPGELFF
. | TRBJ2-5 | TRBV5-1 | TRBD2 | TGCGCCAGCAGCCCCGGGGGGGTTCAAGAGACCCAGTACTTC | CASSPGGVQETQYF
. | TRBJ2-1 | TRBV4-1 | TRBD2 | TGCGCCAGCAGCTACCAGCCACCGGGGGGGTCCTACAATGAGCAGTTCTTC | CASSYQPPGGSYNEQFF
. | TRBJ1-2 | TRBV7-2 | TRBD1 | TGTGCCAGCAGCAAAGACAGGGCCGCTCGGGGCTACACCTTC | CASSKDRAARGYTF